This TCR beta chain was documented in a study of T cells in Graves' hyperthyroidism and ophthalmopathy. This clonotype was observed a handful of times. Stability of Graves' hyperthyroidism was defined as absent ophthalmopathy progression within 18 months. Newly diagnosed hyperthyroidism patients aged 18 to 65 years had disease lasting under 2 months. TCR beta CDR3 regions were amplified from RNA transcripts. A set of HTBI primers served as the primers for a first-round RT-PCR of the TCR CDR3. MiXCR was run by TCRdb on the multiplex PCR reads, yielding one entry per CDR3 protein. The sample lists around 420,000 distinct CDR3 sequences; approximately 14% were seen once. V was trimmed by 1 base and J by 5 bases, leaving 20 bases between them. The CDR3 covers 18 residues. Germline CDR1 SGHTA, CDR2 FQGNSA.

The TCR sequence derives from a woman between 18 and 29 years old with Graves' hyperthyroidism. Material: blood. The rearrangement uses TRBV7-2 and TRBJ1-4, with D unclear. The CDR3 spells CASSLGGAAVSGNEKLFF. As DNA, the CDR3 is TGTGCCAGCAGCTTAGGTGGTGCGGCTGTATCGGGGAATGAAAAACTGTTTTTT. Looking up the rest from reference TRBV7-2 and TRBJ1-4 gives the full variable domain: GAGVSQSPSNKVTEKGKDVELRCDPISGHTALYWYRQSLGQGLEFLIYFQGNSAPDKSGLPSDRFSAERTGGSVSTLTIQRTQQEDSAVYLCASSLGGAAVSGNEKLFFGSGTQLSVL.